This T cell receptor beta chain was found in a study of OX40 agonist ivuxolimab in advanced cancers. At the level of the study: Patients were infused with ivuxolimab every 2 weeks at 0.01 to 10 mg/kg. Three partial responders included one hepatocellular carcinoma patient and two cutaneous melanoma patients. Study-wide results and limits: Expanded clones tended on average to be more numerous among CD8+ T cells than CD4+. Those patients achieving a partial response at 0.1-3.0 mg/kg showed among the lowest clonal expansion.

This clone has a handful of counts. As yet, its antigen is unknown. Germline assignment: CDR1 SGHRS and CDR2 YFSETQ. There are 16 residues in the CDR3. V was shortened by 4 bases and J by 1 base, with 16 bases between the two germline ends. Measured with immunoSEQ multiplex PCR; TCRdb has only the in-frame clones, and not every one. The profile shows around 69,000 clones, about 88% of them singletons. The origin of this receptor is an adult with an advanced solid tumor such as melanoma, head and neck, liver or kidney cancer. The chain uses TRBV5-1 and TRBJ2-3; possibly TRBD2 for D (6 bases). Sequences were derived from CD4+ or CD8+ T cells sorted from blood, sampled in a trial of the OX40 agonist ivuxolimab. CDR3 loop: CASSSARGGGTDTQYF. The CDR3 DNA reads TGCGCCAGCAGCAGCGCCCGGGGAGGAGGCACAGATACGCAGTATTTT.